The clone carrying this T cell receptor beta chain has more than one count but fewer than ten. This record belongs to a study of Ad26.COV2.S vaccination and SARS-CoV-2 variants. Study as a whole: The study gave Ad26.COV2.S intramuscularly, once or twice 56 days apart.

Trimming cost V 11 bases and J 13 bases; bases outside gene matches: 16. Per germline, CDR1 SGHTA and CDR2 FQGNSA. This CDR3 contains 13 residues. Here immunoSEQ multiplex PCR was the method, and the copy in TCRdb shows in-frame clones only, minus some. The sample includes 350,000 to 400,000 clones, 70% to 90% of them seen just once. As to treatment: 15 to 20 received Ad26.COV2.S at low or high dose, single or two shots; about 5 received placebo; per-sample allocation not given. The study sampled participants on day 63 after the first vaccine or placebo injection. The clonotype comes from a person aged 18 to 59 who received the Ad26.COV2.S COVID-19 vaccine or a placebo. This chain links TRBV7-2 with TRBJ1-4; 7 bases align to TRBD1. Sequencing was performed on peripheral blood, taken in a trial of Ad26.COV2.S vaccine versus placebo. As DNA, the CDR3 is TGTGCCCGGCCGGGACAGAGCAGGGGGGCACTGTTTTTT. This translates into CARPGQSRGALFF.